What follows are 28 T cell receptor beta chains derived from one specimen sequenced in a study of beta chain features in type 1 diabetes. These receptors' targets are unknown. General study points: Significant though moderate, a shortening of TCRB CDR3s appeared in all four CD4+ subsets of Type 1 diabetes patients.

The sequenced template was cDNA made from the entire isolated RNA. Here immunoSEQ multiplex PCR was the method, and the copy in TCRdb shows in-frame clones only, minus some. The sample includes hundreds of thousands of clones, over 12% seen only once; the top ten take 0.035% to 0.04%. The sequencing input was naive CD4+ T cells from blood. Receptors originate from a man aged 18 to 29 with type 1 diabetes.

This clone was counted only a few times. The rearrangement links TRBV15 to TRBJ1-3; D is unclear. Germline CDR1 reads LNHNV; CDR2 reads YYDKDF (reference sequence). The CDR3 length is 20 residues. Trimming removed 1 base from V and 1 base from J, with 23 bases in between. The CDR3 is CATSRGMNYGQRPSGNTIYF. CDR3 DNA: TGTGCCACCAGCAGAGGGATGAACTATGGGCAGCGACCGTCTGGAAACACCATATATTTT.

The chain recombines TRBV6-5 with TRBJ1-5; D is unresolved. The CDR3 extends over 14 amino acids. CDR1 is MNHEY, CDR2 SVGAGI, per germline. Trimming took off 4 bases at V and 4 bases at J, with 11 bases between the two ends. The CDR3 is CASSSQVANQPQHF. The DNA for the CDR3 is TGTGCCAGCAGTTCCCAAGTCGCGAATCAGCCCCAGCATTTT.

This clone came up a few times. The chain uses TRBV11-2 and TRBJ2-3, with 9 nucleotides matching TRBD2. Germline-derived CDR1 and CDR2 are SGHAT and FQNNGV. This CDR3 has 16 amino acids. The V gene end was trimmed by 0 bases and the J gene end by 1 base; junction bases not matched to a gene: 2. CDR3 DNA sequence: TGTGCCAGCAGCTTAGAAATAGCGGGGGGCACAGATACGCAGTATTTT. It translates to CASSLEIAGGTDTQYF.

The chain is built from TRBV30 and TRBJ2-5; TRBD2 might be the D (6 bases). The CDR3 extends over 21 amino acids. CDR1 is GTSNPN, CDR2 SVGIG, per germline (reference sequence). V was shortened by 3 bases and J by 0 bases, with 32 bases between the two germline ends. The CDR3 protein is CAWREVGLFSKTRGNQETQYF. Here the CDR3 DNA reads TGTGCCTGGAGGGAAGTGGGCCTTTTCTCTAAAACGCGGGGTAACCAAGAGACCCAGTACTTC.

This clone was seen more than once but under ten times. V and J are TRBV2 and TRBJ1-1; TRBD1 agrees at 9 bases. The CDR3 contains 15 residues. V shed 6 bases, J shed 1 base, and the junction held 6 bases outside the gene matches. From germline, CDR1 is SNHLY and CDR2 FYNNEI. The CDR3 DNA is TGTGCCAGCAGATCGGAGGGACAGGGGAACACTGAAGCTTTCTTT. It codes for CASRSEGQGNTEAFF.

A few counts support this clone. This rearrangement joins TRBV9 to TRBJ2-5; D tentatively fits TRBD1 or TRBD2 (6 bases each). Germline V gene data show CDR1 as SGDLS and CDR2 as YYNGEE. The V and J ends lost 0 bases and 4 bases respectively, with 13 bases between them. The CDR3 length is 15 residues. CDR3 sequence reads: CASSVGAGEVETQYF. CDR3 sequence (DNA): TGTGCCAGCAGCGTAGGAGCAGGGGAGGTAGAGACCCAGTACTTC.

This clone was counted a few times. The chain recombines TRBV5-6 with TRBJ2-3; D unclear. Germline CDR1 SGHDT, CDR2 YYEEEE. The length of the CDR3 is 13 residues. The ends were cut back, 2 bases at V and 2 bases at J, with 6 bases in the middle. CDR3 region: CASSFSYTDTQYF. In DNA, the CDR3 is TGTGCCAGCAGCTTTTCCTACACAGATACGCAGTATTTT. The full variable domain, rest sourced from reference TRBV5-6 and TRBJ2-3, is DAGVTQSPTHLIKTRGQQVTLRCSPKSGHDTVSWYQQALGQGPQFIFQYYEEEERQRGNFPDRFSGHQFPNYSSELNVNALLLGDSALYLCASSFSYTDTQYFGPGTRLTVL.

The V and J genes are TRBV28 and TRBJ2-3; D is possibly TRBD1 or TRBD2 (5 bases each). CDR3 size: 16 residues. The V end lost 5 bases, the J end lost 5 bases, and 20 bases lay between the germline ends. Germline CDR1 and CDR2: MDHEN and SYDVKM. This CDR3 is CASSTAFGTSIDTQYF. The CDR3 DNA sequence: TGTGCCAGCAGTACCGCCTTTGGGACCTCAATAGATACGCAGTATTTT.

V and J are TRBV9 and TRBJ2-3; 7 positions agree with TRBD2. The CDR3 has 12 amino acids. Losses at the gene ends were 1 base for V and 14 bases for J; bases not matched to a gene: 7. The germline V gene encodes CDR1 SGDLS and CDR2 YYNGEE. CDR3 residues: CASSVPPREGYF. Here the CDR3 DNA reads TGTGCCAGCAGCGTACCCCCTAGGGAGGGGTATTTT.

The chain combines TRBV19 with TRBJ2-5; the D is unclear. Deletions cut 2 bases from V and 5 bases from J, with 9 bases between. Per the germline V gene, CDR1 is LNHDA and CDR2 is SQIVND (reference sequence). The CDR3 is 13 residues long. The DNA of the CDR3 is TGTGCCAGTAGTATACAGCTAAAGGAGACCCAGTACTTC. Translated, it gives CASSIQLKETQYF.

The chain joins TRBV29-1 to TRBJ1-2, with 8 bases fitting TRBD1. The CDR3 is 12 residues long. After removal of 6 bases from V and 8 bases from J, the junction contained 8 bases not matched to a gene. The germline V gene encodes CDR1 SQVTM and CDR2 ANQGSEA. The CDR3 spells CSVDRDLRGYTF. The DNA of the CDR3 is TGCAGCGTGGACAGGGACCTTCGCGGCTACACCTTC.

This clone was detected a few times. The gene calls are TRBV2 and TRBJ2-2, with a possible D match to TRBD1 (5 bases). The length of the CDR3 is 13 residues. Germline CDR1 and CDR2: SNHLY and FYNNEI. The V end was cut by 9 bases, the J end by 0 bases, with 8 bases between. The CDR3, as DNA: TGTGCCAGTGAGGACACGAACACCGGGGAGCTGTTTTTT. This codes for CASEDTNTGELFF.

This clone was detected only once. CDR3 bases: TGTGCCAGCAGTTGGGACAGGCCGAACACCGGGGAGCTGTTTTTT. Translating gives CASSWDRPNTGELFF. The chain combines TRBV2 with TRBJ2-2; 8 bases map to TRBD1. V shed 5 bases, J shed 0 bases, and the junction held 2 bases outside the gene matches. The germline CDR1 and CDR2 sequences are SNHLY and FYNNEI. The CDR3 consists of 15 residues.

V is TRBV27 and J is TRBJ2-7, with 8 bases aligning to TRBD1. This CDR3 comprises 12 residues. Per the germline V gene, CDR1 is MNHEY and CDR2 is SMNVEV (reference sequence). J lost 8 bases, V lost 2 bases, and 2 bases had no gene match. The chain's CDR3 is CASSLQGAKQYF. CDR3 bases: TGTGCCAGCAGTTTACAGGGGGCGAAGCAGTACTTC.

To note about this clone: The junction shows a germline mismatch at one end, possibly a read error. V and J are TRBV15 and TRBJ2-7; D is undetermined. The germline V gene has CDR1 LNHNV and CDR2 YYDKDF (reference sequence). The CDR3 spans 13 residues. The CDR3 DNA reads as TGTGCCACCACCAGACATGGCCTCTACGAGCAGTACTTC. It codes for CATTRHGLYEQYF.

This clone has just a few counts. The rearrangement links TRBV7-3 to TRBJ1-1; tentatively, D is TRBD1 (6 bases). V was pared by 5 bases and J by 1 base, with 8 bases between. Germline V gene lookup returns CDR1 SGHTA and CDR2 FQGTGA. The CDR3 runs to 13 residues. Here the CDR3 DNA reads TGTGCCAGCAGCCCGGGACAGAACACTGAAGCTTTCTTT. This sequence encodes CASSPGQNTEAFF.

This clone was observed a handful of times. The chain carries TRBV2 and TRBJ2-7; perhaps TRBD2 as D (6 bases). CDR3 length: 13 residues. The V end lost 6 bases, the J end lost 1 base, and 10 bases lay between the germline ends. Germline CDR1 reads SNHLY; CDR2 reads FYNNEI. CDR3 sequence: CASREGPSYEQYF. DNA for the CDR3: TGTGCCAGCAGGGAGGGACCGTCCTACGAGCAGTACTTC.

This chain uses TRBV29-1 with TRBJ1-6; D is unclear. V lost 5 bases and J lost 9, with 14 bases in between. The CDR3 consists of 13 residues. Germline V gene sequence: CDR1 SQVTM, CDR2 ANQGSEA. This CDR3 reads CSVSSGVGSPLHF. In DNA, the CDR3 is TGCAGCGTTTCGAGTGGGGTCGGTTCACCCCTCCACTTT.

This clone was counted a few times. The genes are TRBV21-1 and TRBJ2-7; the table names TRBD1, a call not compared with the DNA. TRBV21-1 is a pseudogene segment. This CDR3 comprises 16 residues. In DNA, the CDR3 is TGTGCCAGCAGCCCCCGCATAGGCAGGGCGGTCCACGAGCAGTACTTC. Translated, it gives CASSPRIGRAVHEQYF.

This clone was seen only a few times. The V and J genes are TRBV28 and TRBJ1-3; 7 nucleotides match TRBD1. Trimming removed 10 bases from V and 3 bases from J; junction bases left unmatched: 12. The CDR3 contains 15 residues. In germline, CDR1 is MDHEN, CDR2 SYDVKM. The CDR3 bases are TGTGCCATCCACGGCCCGGGACAGCTTGGAAACACCATATATTTT. It specifies CAIHGPGQLGNTIYF. Combining the CDR3 with reference TRBV28 and TRBJ1-3 gives the whole variable domain DVKVTQSSRYLVKRTGEKVFLECVQDMDHENMFWYRQDPGLGLRLIYFSYDVKMKEKGDIPEGYSVSREKKERFSLILESASTNQTSMYLCAIHGPGQLGNTIYFGEGSWLTVV.

The chain carries TRBV6-5 and TRBJ1-6; 7 bases match TRBD1. Looked up from germline, CDR1 is MNHEY and CDR2 is SVGAGI. V shed 5 bases, J shed 13 bases, and the junction held 14 bases outside the gene matches. The CDR3 covers 15 residues. CDR3 in amino acids: CASSNQGQPLGPLHF. The CDR3, as DNA: TGTGCCAGCAGTAACCAGGGACAGCCCCTTGGGCCCCTCCACTTT.

CDR3 sequence (DNA): TGTGCCAGCATCCTCGGGGGGCTCTACAATGAGCAGTTCTTC. Translating gives CASILGGLYNEQFF. The genes are TRBV28 and TRBJ2-1; maybe TRBD2 (7 bases). Germline V gene data show CDR1 as MDHEN and CDR2 as SYDVKM. This CDR3 comprises 14 residues. V lost 7 bases to trimming and J lost 3 bases, with 13 bases between them.

This clone showed up just a few times. The chain has TRBV6-1 and TRBJ1-2; 7 nucleotides align to TRBD1. There are 13 residues in the CDR3. Germline lookup yields CDR1 MNHNS and CDR2 SASEGT. V dropped 7 bases and J dropped 7; count of bases not matched to a gene: 9. The CDR3 DNA sequence: TGTGCCAGCAACCTTGACAGGGTCGGTGGCTACACCTTC. Its protein product is CASNLDRVGGYTF.

This clone turned up a few times. V usage is TRBV18 and J usage is TRBJ2-7; TRBD2 aligns across 13 bases. Trimming removed 5 bases from V and 7 bases from J; junction bases left unmatched: 8. The CDR3 totals 15 residues. Germline CDR1 reads KGHSH; CDR2 reads LQKENI. The chain's CDR3 is CASSATSGGALEQYF. For the CDR3, the DNA is TGTGCCAGCTCAGCCACTAGCGGGGGGGCGTTGGAGCAGTACTTC.

The chain couples TRBV10-3 to TRBJ1-2; TRBD1 agrees at 7 bases. V lost 2 bases, J lost 6 bases, and 6 bases stayed unmatched. CDR3 length equals 14 residues. CDR1 is ENHRY and CDR2 is SYGVKD in the germline V gene. The CDR3 bases are TGTGCCATCAGTGAGGCCGGACAGGACGATGGCTACACCTTC. Encoded protein: CAISEAGQDDGYTF.

This clone showed up just a few times. The chain couples TRBV10-3 to TRBJ1-1, with D uncertain. The CDR3 covers 13 residues. Germline CDR1 and CDR2: ENHRY and SYGVKD. With 7 bases removed from V and 2 bases from J, the gap between germline ends came to 11 bases. The CDR3 sequence is CAINRQENTEAFF. Written as DNA, the CDR3 is TGTGCCATCAATAGACAAGAAAACACTGAAGCTTTCTTT.

The chain is built from TRBV25-1 and TRBJ1-1; D ambiguous. Trimming shortened V by 2 bases and J by 0 bases, and 10 bases separated the two germline ends. There are 15 residues in the CDR3. Germline V gives CDR1 MGHDK, CDR2 SYGVNS. This CDR3 reads CASSEPSPMNTEAFF. The CDR3 DNA reads as TGTGCCAGCAGTGAACCCTCTCCTATGAACACTGAAGCTTTCTTT.

This clone was detected only a few times. This chain connects TRBV11-3 to TRBJ2-1; TRBD1 might be the D (5 bases). The length of the CDR3 is 17 residues. Trimming took off 1 base at V and 7 bases at J, with 20 bases between the two ends. Germline assignment: CDR1 SGHNT and CDR2 YENEEA. In nucleotides, the CDR3 is TGTGCCAGCAGCTTAGGGGCGACAGTTGCTCCTACAAATGAGCAGTTCTTC. It translates to CASSLGATVAPTNEQFF.